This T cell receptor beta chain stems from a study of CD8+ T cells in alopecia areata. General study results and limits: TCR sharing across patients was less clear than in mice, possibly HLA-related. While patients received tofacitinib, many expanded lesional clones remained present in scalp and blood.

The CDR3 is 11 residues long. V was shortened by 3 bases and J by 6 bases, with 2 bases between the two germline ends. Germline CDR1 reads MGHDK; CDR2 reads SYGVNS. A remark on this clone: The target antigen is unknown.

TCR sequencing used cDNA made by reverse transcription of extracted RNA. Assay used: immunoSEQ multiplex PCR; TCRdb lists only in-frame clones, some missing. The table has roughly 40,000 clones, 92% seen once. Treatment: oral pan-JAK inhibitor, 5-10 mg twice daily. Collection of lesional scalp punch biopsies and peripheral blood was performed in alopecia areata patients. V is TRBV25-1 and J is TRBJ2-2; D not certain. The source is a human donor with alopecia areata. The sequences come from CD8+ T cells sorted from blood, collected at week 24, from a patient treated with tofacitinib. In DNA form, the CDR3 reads TGTGCCAGCAGTGATGCCGGGGAGCTGTTTTTT. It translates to CASSDAGELFF.